This T cell receptor beta chain was identified in a study of PD-1 blockade in classical Hodgkin lymphoma. Time point indicated: cycle 4 day 1 (C4D1), after less than 7 weeks of nivolumab. Every patient relapsed after autologous stem cell transplantation, and brentuximab vedotin exposure varied. This clone appeared once. The junction does not match germline at one end; this may be a read error. The assay was immunoSEQ multiplex PCR, and TCRdb's table has in-frame clones only and misses some. The sample has 100,000 or so clones; approximately 89% are singletons. Germline V gene data show CDR1 as SSHAT and CDR2 as FNYEAQ (reference sequence). The CDR3 extends over 13 amino acids.

The gene calls are TRBV7-7 and TRBJ1-1; D might be TRBD1 (6 bases). Sample: peripheral blood mononuclear cells (PBMCs), taken before the fourth cycle of nivolumab. This TCR came from a human donor with classical Hodgkin lymphoma. CDR3 sequence: CASSLTGQTEAFF. CDR3 DNA: TGTGCTAGCAGCTTAACAGGGCAAACTGAAGCTTTCTTT. Full variable domain (missing parts from reference TRBV7-7 and TRBJ1-1): GAGVSQSPRYKVTKRGQDVTLRCDPISSHATLYWYQQALGQGPEFLTYFNYEAQPDKSGLPSDRFSAERPEGSISTLTIQRTEQRDSAMYRCASSLTGQTEAFFGQGTRLTVV.